The 27 T cell receptor beta chains in this list originate from one sample, sequenced in a study of T cells in localized non-small cell lung cancer. The assay was immunoSEQ multiplex PCR, and TCRdb's table has in-frame clones only and misses some. The sample gives fewer than 1,500 clones, about a quarter of which show up once; more than 8.5% is in the top ten. Sample: normal lung tissue next to the tumor, taken before any cancer treatment. The receptor source for this set is a male donor at least 60 years old with stage I lung adenocarcinoma.

This chain joins TRBV9 and TRBJ1-3; D remains unclear. CDR1 and CDR2 from the germline V gene are SGDLS and YYNGEE. Trimming pared 0 bases from V and 0 bases from J, leaving 10 bases between. The CDR3 is 16 amino acids. The CDR3 coding sequence is TGTGCCAGCAGCGTAGACGAGGTTCTCTCTGGAAACACCATATATTTT. This codes for CASSVDEVLSGNTIYF. The complete variable domain, with remaining parts taken from reference TRBV9 and TRBJ1-3, reads DSGVTQTPKHLITATGQRVTLRCSPRSGDLSVYWYQQSLDQGLQFLIQYYNGEERAKGNILERFSAQQFPDLHSELNLSSLELGDSALYFCASSVDEVLSGNTIYFGEGSWLTVV.

The genes are TRBV29-1 and TRBJ1-5; 9 bases line up with TRBD1. V shed 6 bases, J shed 2 bases, and the junction held 8 bases outside the gene matches. This CDR3 has 15 amino acids. Germline CDR1 and CDR2: SQVTM and ANQGSEA. The CDR3 loop is CSVADTGGGNQPQHF. The CDR3 coding sequence is TGCAGCGTGGCCGACACAGGGGGCGGCAATCAGCCCCAGCATTTT.

There are a few counts of this clone. The chain couples TRBV11-3 to TRBJ2-7; weak D call: TRBD1 (6 bases). The germline V gene encodes CDR1 SGHNT and CDR2 YENEEA. V was pared by 3 bases and J by 3 bases, with 15 bases between. CDR3 length: 15 amino acids. CDR3 loop: CASSFEVGQHYEQYF. The CDR3 DNA follows: TGTGCCAGCAGCTTTGAGGTAGGACAGCACTACGAGCAGTACTTC.

By sample share, this clone is medium-sized. The chain has TRBV28 and TRBJ2-5; 12 nucleotides line up with TRBD1. Germline CDR1 reads MDHEN; CDR2 reads SYDVKM. Trimming took 4 bases from V and 5 from J; bases not matched to a gene: 8. The CDR3 spans 16 residues. The DNA for the CDR3 is TGTGCCAGCAGTTCTTATGGGACAGGGGGCGGGGAGACCCAGTACTTC. It yields the protein CASSSYGTGGGETQYF.

This clone was recorded a few times. The chain uses TRBV29-1 and TRBJ1-1; 10 nucleotides align to TRBD1. Germline CDR1 SQVTM, CDR2 ANQGSEA. The length of the CDR3 is 16 residues. With 6 bases clipped from V and 0 bases from J, the junction kept 10 bases outside the gene matches. The CDR3, as DNA: TGCAGCGTAGGAAAGGACAGGGGGTACATGAACACTGAAGCTTTCTTT. It is translated as CSVGKDRGYMNTEAFF.

This chain joins TRBV5-1 and TRBJ1-1; 7 nucleotides align to TRBD1. V trimming: 4 bases; J trimming: 1 base; junction bases outside the gene matches: 7. The CDR3 runs to 15 residues. From germline, CDR1 is SGHRS and CDR2 YFSETQ. The CDR3: CASSRTGQQNTEAFF. The CDR3 DNA reads TGCGCCAGCAGCAGGACGGGACAGCAGAACACTGAAGCTTTCTTT. The whole variable domain, remainder taken from reference TRBV5-1 and TRBJ1-1, is KAGVTQTPRYLIKTRGQQVTLSCSPISGHRSVSWYQQTPGQGLQFLFEYFSETQRNKGNFPGRFSGRQFSNSRSEMNVSTLELGDSALYLCASSRTGQQNTEAFFGQGTRLTVV.

J is TRBJ2-3 and V is TRBV19, with 8 bases identical to TRBD2. CDR1 is LNHDA, CDR2 SQIVND, per germline (reference sequence). The CDR3 sequence is 15 residues long. V lost 3 bases, J lost 2 bases, and 4 bases stayed unmatched. CDR3 region: CASSILAGYTDTQYF. The CDR3 DNA reads as TGTGCCAGTAGTATCTTAGCGGGATACACAGATACGCAGTATTTT.

This clone has just a few counts. The J gene is TRBJ2-1, the V gene TRBV28; D call uncertain. V lost 10 bases and J lost 8, with 24 bases in between. CDR3 length: 15 residues. The germline gives CDR1 MDHEN, CDR2 SYDVKM. CDR3 residues: CATRSAFDQWDEQFF. CDR3 coding DNA: TGTGCCACTCGCAGCGCTTTCGATCAATGGGATGAGCAGTTCTTC.

In its sample, this clone ranks as medium-sized (0.01 to 0.1%). The chain joins TRBV9 to TRBJ2-1; D is unclear. V was shortened by 5 bases and J by 8 bases, with 20 bases between the two germline ends. Germline V gene sequence: CDR1 SGDLS, CDR2 YYNGEE. The CDR3 contains 15 residues. The CDR3 DNA reads TGTGCCAGCAGTGAAGTCGGGCTGGTTGGGGATGAGCAGTTCTTC. As protein: CASSEVGLVGDEQFF.

Only a few counts were recorded for this clone. The chain couples TRBV14 to TRBJ2-1; 12 positions match TRBD2. The CDR3 has 15 amino acids. The germline V gene has CDR1 SGHDN and CDR2 FVKESK. J was trimmed by 10 bases and V by 1 base; bases with no gene match: 5. The CDR3 is CASSQGLAGVGEQFF. The CDR3 region has the DNA TGTGCCAGCAGCCAAGGACTAGCGGGAGTAGGGGAGCAGTTCTTC.

This chain uses TRBV19 with TRBJ2-7; 10 bases map to TRBD1. From germline, CDR1 is LNHDA and CDR2 SQIVND (reference sequence). This CDR3 is 13 amino acids long. Trimming removed 6 bases from V and 5 bases from J; junction bases left unmatched: 4. CDR3 loop: CASSPGQGNEQYF. Here the CDR3 DNA reads TGTGCCAGTAGCCCGGGACAGGGGAACGAGCAGTACTTC.

The sample holds a few counts of this clone. The chain is built from TRBV19 and TRBJ2-7; D gene unclear. Germline V gene sequence: CDR1 LNHDA, CDR2 SQIVND (reference sequence). This CDR3 spans 14 amino acids. V was trimmed by 0 bases and J by 1 base, leaving 7 bases between them. The CDR3 DNA follows: TGTGCCAGTAGTATAGAGAGCAGGTCCTACGAGCAGTACTTC. Protein sequence: CASSIESRSYEQYF. The full variable domain, completed using reference TRBV19 and TRBJ2-7, is DGGITQSPKYLFRKEGQNVTLSCEQNLNHDAMYWYRQDPGQGLRLIYYSQIVNDFQKGDIAEGYSVSREKKESFPLTVTSAQKNPTAFYLCASSIESRSYEQYFGPGTRLTVT.

This clone came up a few times. This sequence joins TRBV6-8 and TRBJ1-2; 9 bases agree with TRBD1. Germline assignment: CDR1 MNHGY and CDR2 SAAAGT. CDR3 size: 15 residues. V gave up 2 bases and J gave up 8 bases; unmatched junction bases: 9. The CDR3 coding sequence is TGTGCCAGCAGTTACCAAAACAGGGGGCGAATGGGCTACACCTTC. Translation gives CASSYQNRGRMGYTF.

In its sample, this clone was seen a few times. The V call is TRBV9, the J call TRBJ2-2; tentative D call: TRBD2 (6 bases). The germline CDR1 and CDR2 sequences are SGDLS and YYNGEE. V lost 2 bases and J 13 bases, leaving 15 bases between the germline ends. This CDR3 has 13 amino acids. The CDR3 reads CASSVGPAGMLFF. The CDR3 DNA is TGTGCCAGCAGCGTTGGGCCCGCGGGGATGCTGTTTTTT.

The gene calls are TRBV28 and TRBJ2-1; 10 bases fit TRBD2. CDR3 length: 13 residues. Germline lookup yields CDR1 MDHEN and CDR2 SYDVKM. V lost 5 bases to trimming and J lost 10 bases; unmatched junction nucleotides: 5. The CDR3 DNA sequence: TGTGCCAGCAGTCTCCTAGCGGGAGACGAGCAGTTCTTC. Translated, it gives CASSLLAGDEQFF. The full variable domain, in which reference TRBV28 and TRBJ2-1 provide the parts outside the CDR3, is DVKVTQSSRYLVKRTGEKVFLECVQDMDHENMFWYRQDPGLGLRLIYFSYDVKMKEKGDIPEGYSVSREKKERFSLILESASTNQTSMYLCASSLLAGDEQFFGPGTRLTVL.

The rearrangement links TRBV9 to TRBJ2-7; TRBD1 matches 10 bases. The CDR3 runs 13 residues. V was clipped by 5 bases and J by 5 bases; unmatched bases: 4. Germline lookup yields CDR1 SGDLS and CDR2 YYNGEE. DNA for the CDR3: TGTGCCAGCAGTGGGACAGGGGTCCACGAGCAGTACTTC. It specifies CASSGTGVHEQYF.

The chain combines TRBV6-8 with TRBJ1-5; D not resolved. Trimming stripped 7 bases from V and 0 bases from J, with 13 bases between. The CDR3 is made up of 15 amino acids. Germline-derived CDR1 and CDR2 are MNHGY and SAAAGT. The CDR3, as DNA: TGTGCCAGCAAAATCGGGGATTATAGCAATCAGCCCCAGCATTTT. Its translation is CASKIGDYSNQPQHF.

CDR3 in amino acids: CASSPNSNEQFF. The CDR3 DNA reads TGTGCCAGCTCACCCAATTCCAATGAGCAGTTCTTC. The rearrangement joins TRBV18 to TRBJ2-1; no definite D call. V lost 3 bases and J 6 bases, leaving 6 bases between the germline ends. The CDR3 loop spans 12 amino acids. The germline V gene has CDR1 KGHSH and CDR2 LQKENI.

In this sample, this clone turned up a few times. This chain links TRBV11-3 with TRBJ2-1, with TRBD1 as a possible D gene (7 bases). This CDR3 is 15 amino acids long. V was clipped by 5 bases and J by 5 bases, with 16 bases between them. Germline lookup yields CDR1 SGHNT and CDR2 YENEEA. The CDR3 reads CASSLWRGRDNEQFF. The CDR3 region has the DNA TGTGCCAGCAGCCTATGGAGGGGGCGAGACAATGAGCAGTTCTTC.

The rearrangement uses TRBV25-1 and TRBJ1-1, with D maybe TRBD1 (6 bases). The germline CDR1 and CDR2 sequences are MGHDK and SYGVNS. The CDR3 covers 15 residues. Trimming shortened V by 4 bases and J by 0 bases, and 12 bases separated the two germline ends. Here the CDR3 DNA reads TGTGCCAGCAGTGCCCGACAGGCCCTGAACACTGAAGCTTTCTTT. It encodes CASSARQALNTEAFF.

CDR3 sequence (DNA): TGCGCCAGCAAGGAACAGGGAGACAATCAGCCCCAGCATTTT. Encoded protein: CASKEQGDNQPQHF. This chain connects TRBV5-1 to TRBJ1-5, with D possibly TRBD1 on 6 matching bases. Germline V CDR1 and CDR2: SGHRS, YFSETQ. CDR3 size: 14 residues. V lost 6 bases and J 3 bases, leaving 13 bases between the germline ends.

The chain employs TRBV28 and TRBJ1-5, with D possibly TRBD1 on 6 matching bases. Germline CDR1 reads MDHEN; CDR2 reads SYDVKM. The CDR3 contains 14 residues. V was shortened by 5 bases and J by 1 base, with 9 bases between the two germline ends. The CDR3 coding sequence is TGTGCCAGCAGTGGGGACATAAGCAATCAGCCCCAGCATTTT. Its protein is CASSGDISNQPQHF.

This chain uses TRBV19 with TRBJ1-4; D may be TRBD1 (5 bases). This CDR3 contains 16 residues. CDR1 is LNHDA, CDR2 SQIVND, per germline (reference sequence). Trimming removed 4 bases from V and 8 bases from J, with 20 bases in between. The CDR3 is CASSTYSGAGTEKLFF. CDR3 nucleotides: TGTGCCAGTAGTACCTACTCCGGGGCTGGCACCGAAAAACTGTTTTTT.

This clone was counted only a few times. J is TRBJ1-4 and V is TRBV6-7; the D gene is possibly TRBD1 (5 bases). TRBV6-7 is an ORF, and what it does is uncertain. Trimming pared 2 bases from V and 7 bases from J, leaving 17 bases between. The CDR3 runs to 16 residues. As DNA, the CDR3 is TGTGCCAGCAGTTACCTCGGGACTGCCACCCCTGAAAAACTGTTTTTT. It translates to CASSYLGTATPEKLFF.

This clone is medium-sized by share. A junction boundary mismatches the germline segment, possibly from a read error. This chain connects TRBV7-7 to TRBJ1-3; no reliable D call. CDR3 length: 14 residues. CDR1 is SSHAT and CDR2 is FNYEAQ in the germline V gene (reference sequence). In DNA form, the CDR3 reads TGTGCTAGCAGCCCCGGGAGCTCTGGAAACACCATATATTTT. Translated, it gives CASSPGSSGNTIYF.

This clone is termed medium-sized. The DNA for the CDR3 is TGTGCCAGCAGTTCCGATCACAGGGGGCGGGGGTACTACGAGCAGTACTTC. Translated, it gives CASSSDHRGRGYYEQYF. The chain combines TRBV6-8 with TRBJ2-7; 9 nucleotides match TRBD1. This CDR3 has 17 amino acids. Germline trimming cut 4 bases from V and 3 bases from J; bases unmatched to any gene: 13. Germline V gene data show CDR1 as MNHGY and CDR2 as SAAAGT.

This clone was detected a few times. This chain connects TRBV6-8 to TRBJ2-3, with TRBD1 identical over 7 bases. Per germline, CDR1 MNHGY and CDR2 SAAAGT. Losses at the gene ends were 6 bases for V and 1 base for J; bases not matched to a gene: 4. This CDR3 is 14 amino acids long. The chain's CDR3 is CASSPGTGTDTQYF. CDR3 sequence (DNA): TGTGCCAGCAGCCCCGGGACAGGCACAGATACGCAGTATTTT.